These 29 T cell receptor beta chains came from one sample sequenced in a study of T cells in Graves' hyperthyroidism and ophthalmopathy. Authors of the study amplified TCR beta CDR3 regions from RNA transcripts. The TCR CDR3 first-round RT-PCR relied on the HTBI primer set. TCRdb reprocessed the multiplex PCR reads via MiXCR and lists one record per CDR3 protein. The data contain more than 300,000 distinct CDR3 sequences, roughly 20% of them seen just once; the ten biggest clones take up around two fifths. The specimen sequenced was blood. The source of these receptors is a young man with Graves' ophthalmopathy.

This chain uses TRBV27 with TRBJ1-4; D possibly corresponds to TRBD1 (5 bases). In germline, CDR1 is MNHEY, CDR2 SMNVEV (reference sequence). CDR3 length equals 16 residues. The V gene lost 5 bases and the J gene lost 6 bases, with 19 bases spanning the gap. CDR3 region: CASSATGTRFDEKLFF. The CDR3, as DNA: TGTGCCAGCAGTGCCACCGGGACCCGGTTTGATGAAAAACTGTTTTTT.

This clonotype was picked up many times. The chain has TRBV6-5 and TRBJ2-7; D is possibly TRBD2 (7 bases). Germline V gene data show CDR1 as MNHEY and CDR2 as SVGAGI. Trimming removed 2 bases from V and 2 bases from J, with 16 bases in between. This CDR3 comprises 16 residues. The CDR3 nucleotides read TGTGCCAGCAGTTACCGTCCGGGGGGCGTTACCTACGAGCAGTACTTC. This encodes CASSYRPGGVTYEQYF.

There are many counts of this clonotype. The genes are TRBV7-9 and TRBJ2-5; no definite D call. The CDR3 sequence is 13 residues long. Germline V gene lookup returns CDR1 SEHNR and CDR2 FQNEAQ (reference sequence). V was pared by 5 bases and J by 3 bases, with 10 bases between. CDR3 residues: CASSPQTKETQYF. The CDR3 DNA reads TGTGCCAGCAGCCCACAGACCAAAGAGACCCAGTACTTC.

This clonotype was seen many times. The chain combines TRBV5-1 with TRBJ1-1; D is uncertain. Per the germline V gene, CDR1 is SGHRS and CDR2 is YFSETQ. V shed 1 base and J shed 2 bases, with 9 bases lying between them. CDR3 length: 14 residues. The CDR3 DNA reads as TGCGCCAGCAGCTTGTCACAGACTAACACTGAAGCTTTCTTT. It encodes CASSLSQTNTEAFF.

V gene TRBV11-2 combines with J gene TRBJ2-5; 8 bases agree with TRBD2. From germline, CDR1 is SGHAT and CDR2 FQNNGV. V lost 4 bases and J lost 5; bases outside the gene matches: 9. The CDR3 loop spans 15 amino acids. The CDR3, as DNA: TGTGCCAGCAGCTGGACTAGCTTCTGGGTGGAGACCCAGTACTTC. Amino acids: CASSWTSFWVETQYF.

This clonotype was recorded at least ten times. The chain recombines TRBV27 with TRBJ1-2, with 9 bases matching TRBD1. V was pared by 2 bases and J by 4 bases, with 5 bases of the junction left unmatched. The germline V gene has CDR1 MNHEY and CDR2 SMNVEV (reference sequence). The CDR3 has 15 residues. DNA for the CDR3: TGTGCCAGCAGTTTAGCGGGACAGGGTATCTATGGCTACACCTTC. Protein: CASSLAGQGIYGYTF.

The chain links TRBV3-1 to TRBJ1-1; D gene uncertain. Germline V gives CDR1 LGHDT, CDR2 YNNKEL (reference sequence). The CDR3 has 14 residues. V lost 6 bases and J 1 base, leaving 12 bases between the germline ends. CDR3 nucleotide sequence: TGTGCCAGCAGTTTAACTCCCGCGAACACTGAAGCTTTCTTT. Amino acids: CASSLTPANTEAFF.

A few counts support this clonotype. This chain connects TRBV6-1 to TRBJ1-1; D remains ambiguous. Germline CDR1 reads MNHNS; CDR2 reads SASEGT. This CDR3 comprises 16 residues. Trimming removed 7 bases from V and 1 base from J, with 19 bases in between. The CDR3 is CASTISPQYTNTEAFF. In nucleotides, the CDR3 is TGTGCCAGCACCATCTCCCCCCAGTACACGAACACTGAAGCTTTCTTT.

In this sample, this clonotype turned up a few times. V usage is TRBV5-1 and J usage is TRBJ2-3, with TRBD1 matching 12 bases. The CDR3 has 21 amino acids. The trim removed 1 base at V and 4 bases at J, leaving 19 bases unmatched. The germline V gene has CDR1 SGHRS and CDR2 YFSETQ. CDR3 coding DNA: TGCGCCAGCAGCTTGAACCACGGGACAGGGGGCAGACTCGCCCCCCCAGATACGCAGTATTTT. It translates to CASSLNHGTGGRLAPPDTQYF.

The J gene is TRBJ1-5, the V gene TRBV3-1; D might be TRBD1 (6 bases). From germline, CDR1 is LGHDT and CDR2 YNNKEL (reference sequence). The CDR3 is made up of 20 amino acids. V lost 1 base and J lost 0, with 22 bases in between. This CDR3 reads CASSQGWGTGPGYSNQPQHF. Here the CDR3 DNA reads TGTGCCAGCAGCCAAGGGTGGGGAACAGGGCCCGGTTATAGCAATCAGCCCCAGCATTTT.

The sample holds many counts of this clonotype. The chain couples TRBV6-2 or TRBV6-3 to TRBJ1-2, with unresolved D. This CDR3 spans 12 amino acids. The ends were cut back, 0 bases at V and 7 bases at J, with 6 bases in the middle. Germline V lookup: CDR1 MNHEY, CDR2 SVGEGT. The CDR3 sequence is CASSYSTRGYTF. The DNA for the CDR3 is TGTGCCAGCAGTTACTCGACTCGTGGCTACACCTTC.

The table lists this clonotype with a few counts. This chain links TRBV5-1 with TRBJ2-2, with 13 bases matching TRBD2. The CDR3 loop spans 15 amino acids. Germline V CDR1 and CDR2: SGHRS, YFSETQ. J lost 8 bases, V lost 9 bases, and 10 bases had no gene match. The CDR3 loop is CANPGLAGEAGELFF. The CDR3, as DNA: TGCGCCAACCCCGGACTAGCGGGGGAGGCGGGGGAGCTGTTTTTT.

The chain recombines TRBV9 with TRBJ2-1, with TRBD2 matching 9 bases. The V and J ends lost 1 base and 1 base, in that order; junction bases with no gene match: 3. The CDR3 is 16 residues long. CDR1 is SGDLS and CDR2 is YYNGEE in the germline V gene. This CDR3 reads CASSVLAGTSYNEQFF. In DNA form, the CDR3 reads TGTGCCAGCAGCGTACTAGCGGGGACTTCCTACAATGAGCAGTTCTTC.

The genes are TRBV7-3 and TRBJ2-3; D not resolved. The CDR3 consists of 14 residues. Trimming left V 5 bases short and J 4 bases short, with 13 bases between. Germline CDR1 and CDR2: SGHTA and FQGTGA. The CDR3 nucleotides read TGTGCCAGCAGCCCCGCCCCGTTGCCAGATACGCAGTATTTT. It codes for CASSPAPLPDTQYF.

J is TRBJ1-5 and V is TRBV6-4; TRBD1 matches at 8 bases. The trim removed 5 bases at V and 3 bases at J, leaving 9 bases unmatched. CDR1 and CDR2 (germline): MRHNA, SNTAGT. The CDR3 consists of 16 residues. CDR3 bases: TGTGCCAGCAGTCGGAGCGGGACAGGAGCCAATCAGCCCCAGCATTTT. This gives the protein CASSRSGTGANQPQHF.

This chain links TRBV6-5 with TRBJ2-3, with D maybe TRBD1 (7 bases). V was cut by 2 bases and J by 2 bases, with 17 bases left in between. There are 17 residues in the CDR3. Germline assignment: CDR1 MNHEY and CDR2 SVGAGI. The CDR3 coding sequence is TGTGCCAGCAGTTACGGTGGGACAGAGGACTACACAGATACGCAGTATTTT. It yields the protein CASSYGGTEDYTDTQYF.

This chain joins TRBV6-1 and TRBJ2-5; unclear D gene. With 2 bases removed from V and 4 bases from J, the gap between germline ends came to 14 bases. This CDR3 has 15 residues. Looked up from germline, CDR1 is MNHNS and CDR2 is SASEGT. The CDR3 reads CASSERVRRRETQYF. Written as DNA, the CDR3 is TGTGCCAGCAGTGAACGGGTCCGCAGGCGAGAGACCCAGTACTTC.

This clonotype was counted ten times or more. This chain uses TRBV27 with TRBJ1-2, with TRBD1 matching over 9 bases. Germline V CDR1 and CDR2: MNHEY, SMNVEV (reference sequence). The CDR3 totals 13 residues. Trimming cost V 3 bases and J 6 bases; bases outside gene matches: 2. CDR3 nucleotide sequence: TGTGCCAGCAGTTTTAGGACAGGGGATGGCTACACCTTC. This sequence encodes CASSFRTGDGYTF.

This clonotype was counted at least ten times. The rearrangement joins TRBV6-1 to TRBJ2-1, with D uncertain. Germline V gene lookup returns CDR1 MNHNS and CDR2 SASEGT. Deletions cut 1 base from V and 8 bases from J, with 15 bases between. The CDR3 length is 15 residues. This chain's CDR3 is CASSEGTYYNDEQFF. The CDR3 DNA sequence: TGTGCCAGCAGTGAAGGAACCTACTACAATGATGAGCAGTTCTTC.

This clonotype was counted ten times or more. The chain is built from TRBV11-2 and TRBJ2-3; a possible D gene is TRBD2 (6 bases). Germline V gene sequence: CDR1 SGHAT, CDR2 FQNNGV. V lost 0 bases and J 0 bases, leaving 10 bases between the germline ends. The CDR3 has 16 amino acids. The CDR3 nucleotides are TGTGCCAGCAGCTTAGATCCCGGACTAAGCACAGATACGCAGTATTTT. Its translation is CASSLDPGLSTDTQYF.

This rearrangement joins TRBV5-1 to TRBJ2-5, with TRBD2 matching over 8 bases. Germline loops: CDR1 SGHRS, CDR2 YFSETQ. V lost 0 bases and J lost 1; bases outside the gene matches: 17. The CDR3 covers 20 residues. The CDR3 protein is CASSLVGYGAGGPIQETQYF. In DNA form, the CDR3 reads TGCGCCAGCAGCTTGGTCGGCTACGGGGCGGGGGGCCCCATCCAAGAGACCCAGTACTTC.

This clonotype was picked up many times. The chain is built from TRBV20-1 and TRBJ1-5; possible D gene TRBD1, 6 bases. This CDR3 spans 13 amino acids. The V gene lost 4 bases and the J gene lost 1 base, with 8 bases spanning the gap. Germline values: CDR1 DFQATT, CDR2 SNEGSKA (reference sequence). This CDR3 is CSATGQSNQPQHF. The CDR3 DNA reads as TGCAGTGCTACTGGACAGAGCAATCAGCCCCAGCATTTT.

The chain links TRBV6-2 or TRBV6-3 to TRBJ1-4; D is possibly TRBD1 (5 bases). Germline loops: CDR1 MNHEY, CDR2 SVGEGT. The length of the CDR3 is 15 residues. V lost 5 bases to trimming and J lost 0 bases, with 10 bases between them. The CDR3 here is CASSRDLPTNEKLFF. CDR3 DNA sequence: TGTGCCAGCAGTAGGGACCTCCCAACTAATGAAAAACTGTTTTTT.

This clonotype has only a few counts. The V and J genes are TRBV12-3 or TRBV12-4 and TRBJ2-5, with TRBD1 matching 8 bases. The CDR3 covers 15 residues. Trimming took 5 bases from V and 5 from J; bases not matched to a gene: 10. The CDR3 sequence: CASSTAAGGVETQYF. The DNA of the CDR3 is TGTGCCAGCAGTACCGCGGCAGGGGGCGTTGAGACCCAGTACTTC.

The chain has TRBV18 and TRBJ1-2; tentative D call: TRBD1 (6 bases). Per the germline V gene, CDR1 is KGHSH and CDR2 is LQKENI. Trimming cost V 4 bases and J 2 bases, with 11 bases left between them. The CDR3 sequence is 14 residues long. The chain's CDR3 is CASSLNTGNYGYTF. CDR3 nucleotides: TGTGCCAGCTCACTCAATACAGGGAACTATGGCTACACCTTC.

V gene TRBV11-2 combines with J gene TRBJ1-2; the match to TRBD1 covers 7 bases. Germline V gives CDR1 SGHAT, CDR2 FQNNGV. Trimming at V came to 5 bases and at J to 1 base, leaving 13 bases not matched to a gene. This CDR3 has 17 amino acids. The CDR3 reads CASSKRPGQLVNYGYTF. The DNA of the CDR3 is TGTGCCAGCAGCAAACGCCCGGGACAGCTAGTTAACTATGGCTACACCTTC.

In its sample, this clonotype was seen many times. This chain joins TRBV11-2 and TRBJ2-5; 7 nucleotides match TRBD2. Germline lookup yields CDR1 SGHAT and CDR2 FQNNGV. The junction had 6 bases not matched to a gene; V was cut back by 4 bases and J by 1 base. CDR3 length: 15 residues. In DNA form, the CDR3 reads TGTGCCAGCAGCTCCTTGTGGGGGGGCCAAGAGACCCAGTACTTC. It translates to CASSSLWGGQETQYF.

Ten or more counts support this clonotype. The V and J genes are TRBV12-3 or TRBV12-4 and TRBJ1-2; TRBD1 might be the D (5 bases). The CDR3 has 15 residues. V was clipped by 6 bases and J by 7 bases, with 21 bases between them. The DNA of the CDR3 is TGTGCCAGCAGCCTAGCTCCGGGGCACAGAGCTGGCTACACCTTC. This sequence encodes CASSLAPGHRAGYTF.

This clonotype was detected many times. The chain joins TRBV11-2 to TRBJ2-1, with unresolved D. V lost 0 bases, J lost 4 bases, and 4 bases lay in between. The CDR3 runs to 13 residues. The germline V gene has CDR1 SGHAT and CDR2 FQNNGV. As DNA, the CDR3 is TGTGCCAGCAGCTTAGACGGTTACAATGAGCAGTTCTTC. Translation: CASSLDGYNEQFF. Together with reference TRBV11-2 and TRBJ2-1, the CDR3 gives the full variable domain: EAGVAQSPRYKIIEKRQSVAFWCNPISGHATLYWYQQILGQGPKLLIQFQNNGVVDDSQLPKDRFSAERLKGVDSTLKIQPAKLEDSAVYLCASSLDGYNEQFFGPGTRLTVL.